The following is a TCR beta chain sequence with its context. Its antigen is currently unknown. This specimen comes from a study of beta chain features in type 1 diabetes. Study findings and constraints: Moderately but significantly shorter TCRB CDR3s were found in Type 1 diabetes patients in all four CD4+ subsets.

Trimming stripped 1 base from V and 1 base from J, with 7 bases between. Germline CDR1 is MGHDK and CDR2 is SYGVNS. The CDR3 contains 14 residues. The authors reverse transcribed all of the isolated RNA, so sequencing captured expressed TCRB transcripts. The assay was immunoSEQ multiplex PCR, and TCRdb's table has in-frame clones only and misses some. The sample has approximately 600,000 clones; under 15% are singletons. Material: naive CD4+ T cells from blood. This chain uses TRBV25-1 with TRBJ1-2; D is undetermined. The clonotype originates from a man aged 25 to 45 with type 1 diabetes. CDR3 in DNA: TGTGCCAGCAGTGAATTTGGAGATAACTATGGCTACACCTTC. This sequence encodes CASSEFGDNYGYTF.